Detailed here is one T cell receptor beta chain. The study ran its PCR with 60 Vbeta and 13 Jbeta primers. The data were produced by immunoSEQ multiplex PCR, yet TCRdb's version contains in-frame clones alone and is incomplete. This sample has 250,000 to 350,000 clones, with around 80% found just once. The data stem from a study of cytomegalovirus exposure and HLA in healthy donors. Germline values: CDR1 MNHNS, CDR2 SASEGT. CDR3 length equals 14 residues. Germline trimming cut 6 bases from V and 4 bases from J; bases unmatched to any gene: 5. The sample consisted of PBMCs. The chain uses TRBV6-1 and TRBJ2-7, with 11 bases fitting TRBD1. This receptor was taken from a girl aged 2-10 years in good health and CMV-seronegative. CDR3 in amino acids: CASRDRGLEYEQYF. The DNA for the CDR3 is TGTGCCAGCAGGGACAGGGGGCTGGAGTACGAGCAGTACTTC.